One and the same sample provided the 20 T cell receptor beta chains below, sequenced in a study of tissue T cells after allogeneic stem cell transplantation. Profiling relied on immunoSEQ multiplex PCR, and the TCRdb table lists in-frame clones only, not all of them. The sample has tens of thousands of clones; around 77% are singletons. Sequenced sample: spleen. The receptors were gathered from a female BALB/c mouse in good health. MHC haplotype: H2-d.

This clone was seen once. The gene symbols are mouse symbols. The CDR3 end lies 1 residue beyond the end of the read and is filled in from the germline J gene. The chain employs TRBV13-3 and TRBJ1-3; no firm D call. Germline loops: CDR1 NNHDY, CDR2 SYVADS. This CDR3 is built from 12 residues. With 7 bases removed from V and 0 bases from J, the gap between germline ends came to 5 bases. CDR3 DNA (partial): TGTGCCAGCCAAATTTCTGGAAATACGCTCTAT. This translates into CASQISGNTLY. The CDR3 reads in full as CASQISGNTLYF.

About this clone: Gene names refer to mouse genes. The read stops 1 residue short of the end of the CDR3; the missing end is completed from the germline J gene. The chain employs TRBV5 and TRBJ2-1; D not resolved. Germline assignment: CDR1 LGHNA and CDR2 YNLKQL (reference sequence). V was trimmed by 0 bases and J by 0 bases, leaving 3 bases between them. This CDR3 is 14 amino acids long. The sequenced CDR3 bases are TGTGCCAGCAGCCAAGACGCTAACTATGCTGAGCAGTTC. The encoded protein is CASSQDANYAEQF. The entire CDR3 sequence reads CASSQDANYAEQFF.

The sample holds a few counts of this clone. The germline and genes are mouse ones. The read ends 1 residue shy of where the CDR3 ends; the end is completed using the germline J gene. This chain uses TRBV19 with TRBJ2-7; 9 bases are shared with TRBD2. Germline assignment: CDR1 FNHDT and CDR2 SITEND (reference sequence). The CDR3 is 15 amino acids. The trim removed 2 bases at V and 0 bases at J, leaving 3 bases unmatched. The CDR3 sequence: CASSMGTGYSYEQYF. The sequenced part of the CDR3 DNA is TGTGCCAGCAGTATGGGGACTGGGTACTCCTATGAACAGTAC. Combining the CDR3 with reference TRBV19 and TRBJ2-7 gives the whole variable domain GGIITQTPKFLIGQEGQKLTLKCQQNFNHDTMYWYRQDSGKGLRLIYYSITENDLQKGDLSEGYDASREKKSSFSLTVTSAQKNEMAVFLCASSMGTGYSYEQYFGPGTRLTVL.

Notes on this clone: Germline and genes: mouse. The read halts 1 residue ahead of the CDR3 end, with the missing end drawn from the germline J gene. The chain couples TRBV13-1 to TRBJ2-1; 8 nucleotides align to TRBD2. After removal of 1 base from V and 3 bases from J, the junction contained 3 bases not matched to a gene. CDR1 and CDR2 from the germline V gene are NSHNY and SYGAGN. CDR3 size: 15 residues. This chain's CDR3 is CASSDTGLGYAEQFF. Partial CDR3 DNA: TGTGCCAGCAGTGATACCGGACTGGGCTATGCTGAGCAGTTC.

A word on this clone: Each gene name is a mouse one. The CDR3 end is not reached by the read, which stops 1 residue before it; the germline J gene fills it in. The V call is TRBV13-2, the J call TRBJ2-5; 9 positions agree with TRBD1. The V gene's germline CDR1 is NNHNN and CDR2 SYGAGS (reference sequence). The V segment lost 5 bases and the J segment 5 bases; nucleotides outside the gene matches: 3. CDR3 length: 13 residues. The CDR3 bases that were read are TGTGCCAGCGGGGGGACAGGGAGAGACACCCAGTAC. This codes for CASGGTGRDTQY. Given in full, the CDR3 is CASGGTGRDTQYF.

As to this clone: Gene names denote mouse genes. The CDR3 goes on 1 residue after the read ends, and that part is filled in from the germline J gene. This chain connects TRBV31 to TRBJ2-3; D ambiguous. Germline CDR1 GKSSPN, CDR2 SITVG. The CDR3 consists of 9 residues. V lost 5 bases and J lost 5, with 2 bases in between. The covered CDR3 bases are TGTGCCTGGGAAGAAACGCTGTAT. It is translated as CAWEETLY. The complete CDR3 reads CAWEETLYF.

As for this clone: Genes here carry mouse names. The read is 1 residue too short to cover the CDR3 end, so that end is filled in from the germline J gene. This chain links TRBV29 with TRBJ2-7; 11 positions agree with TRBD2. This CDR3 contains 15 residues. Germline loops: CDR1 MSHET, CDR2 SYDVDS. V dropped 7 bases and J dropped 0; count of bases not matched to a gene: 5. The CDR3 is CASTRLGGSSYEQYF. The CDR3 bases that were read are TGTGCTAGCACCCGACTGGGGGGGAGCTCCTATGAACAGTAC. Combining the CDR3 with reference TRBV29 and TRBJ2-7 gives the whole variable domain DMKVTQMPRYLIKRMGENVLLECGQDMSHETMYWYRQDPGLGLQLIYISYDVDSNSEGDIPKGYRVSRKKREHFSLILDSAKTNQTSVYFCASTRLGGSSYEQYFGPGTRLTVL.

This clone appeared a single time. Any gene name here is a mouse gene name. The read ends 1 residue before the CDR3 terminus; that terminus is restored from the germline J gene. V and J are TRBV14 and TRBJ1-4; 12 bases map to TRBD1. The CDR3 is 15 amino acids. Per the germline V gene, CDR1 is SGHDT and CDR2 is FRDEAV. V gave up 2 bases and J gave up 7 bases; unmatched junction bases: 3. The part of the CDR3 DNA that was read is TGTGCCAGCAGTTTGGGGACAGGGGGCCCCGAAAGATTATTT. It yields the protein CASSLGTGGPERLF. In full, the CDR3 reads CASSLGTGGPERLFF.

About this clone: Genes and germline come from the mouse. The CDR3 end falls 1 residue outside the read, so it is completed with the germline J gene. The J gene is TRBJ1-1, the V gene TRBV19; a weak D match, TRBD1 (6 bases). Trimming removed 5 bases at V and 3 bases at J, with 8 bases between. The CDR3 extends over 12 amino acids. The germline V gene encodes CDR1 FNHDT and CDR2 SITEND (reference sequence). The CDR3 here is CASRTGDTEVFF. Incomplete CDR3 DNA: TGTGCCAGCAGGACAGGTGACACAGAAGTCTTC.

Concerning this clone itself: Germline and genes: mouse. The DNA ends 1 residue before the CDR3 does, and the rest of the CDR3 is filled in from the germline J gene. The chain links TRBV20 to TRBJ2-5; D gene ambiguous. Trimming stripped 0 bases from V and 3 bases from J, with 4 bases between. The CDR3 covers 12 residues. In germline, CDR1 is GFQATS, CDR2 STVNSAI. The covered CDR3 bases are TGTGGTGCTAGGGACAGTCAAGACACCCAGTAC. This gives the protein CGARDSQDTQY. The CDR3, in full, reads CGARDSQDTQYF.

In this sample, this clone turned up once. Mouse gene names and germline throughout. Read data end 1 residue before the CDR3 end; the end is taken from the germline J gene. The chain is built from TRBV5 and TRBJ1-1; 7 nucleotides align to TRBD1. The CDR3 is 14 amino acids. Germline loops: CDR1 LGHNA, CDR2 YNLKQL (reference sequence). J was trimmed by 4 bases and V by 2 bases; bases with no gene match: 4. The CDR3 DNA, read in part, is TGTGCCAGCAGCCAAACAGGGGAGGGCACAGAAGTCTTC. It is translated as CASSQTGEGTEVF. The full CDR3 is CASSQTGEGTEVFF.

Turning to this clone: Mouse gene names apply. Read data end 1 residue before the CDR3 end; the end is taken from the germline J gene. This chain uses TRBV2 with TRBJ2-4, with 8 positions matching TRBD2. The CDR3 sequence is 15 residues long. Germline V gives CDR1 LGHNA, CDR2 YSYQKL. V lost 0 bases and J lost 6; bases outside the gene matches: 5. The CDR3 spells CASSQEPGGRNTLYF. Partial CDR3 DNA: TGTGCCAGCAGCCAAGAGCCTGGGGGGAGGAACACCTTGTAC.

As for this clone: Mouse gene names and germline throughout. The CDR3 loop is CTCSAGGADAETLYF. The sequenced part of the CDR3 DNA is TGCACCTGCAGTGCAGGGGGGGCGGATGCAGAAACGCTGTAT. The chain has TRBV1 and TRBJ2-3; D might be TRBD2 (7 bases). The read ends 1 residue early relative to the CDR3; the germline J gene fills the gap. Trimming left V 1 base short and J 2 bases short, with 10 bases between. The CDR3 runs to 15 residues. Germline CDR1 is NSQYPW and CDR2 is LRSPGD (reference sequence).

This clone has a handful of counts. Mouse germline and gene names are used. The read terminates 1 residue before the CDR3 end, so the remaining end is supplied by the germline J gene. The chain combines TRBV19 with TRBJ2-2; tentatively, D is TRBD1 (6 bases). Germline V gene data show CDR1 as FNHDT and CDR2 as SITEND (reference sequence). CDR3 length: 14 amino acids. V was cut by 5 bases and J by 2 bases, with 10 bases left in between. CDR3 region: CASRQGINTGQLYF. The sequenced part of the CDR3 DNA is TGTGCCAGCAGACAGGGAATTAACACCGGGCAGCTCTAC.

As for this clone: Mouse gene names and germline throughout. The read ends 1 residue shy of where the CDR3 ends; the end is completed using the germline J gene. The V gene is TRBV13-1, the J gene TRBJ2-2, with D possibly being TRBD1 (6 bases). Germline CDR1 and CDR2: NSHNY and SYGAGN. This CDR3 has 14 amino acids. Between the trimmed V and J ends, which lost 3 bases and 1 base, there was a span of 7 bases. This CDR3 reads CASSGDINTGQLYF. The sequenced CDR3 bases are TGTGCCAGCAGTGGGGACATAAACACCGGGCAGCTCTAC.

This clone has only a few counts. The gene names here belong to mouse. The observed sequence ends 1 residue before the CDR3 terminus, with the missing tail filled in from the germline J gene. The rearrangement joins TRBV31 to TRBJ2-7; 12 bases line up with TRBD2. Germline assignment: CDR1 GKSSPN and CDR2 SITVG. With V trimmed by 1 base and J by 7 bases, 5 bases remained unmatched. This CDR3 comprises 14 residues. The CDR3 sequence is CAWSPGTGGREQYF. The covered CDR3 bases are TGTGCCTGGAGTCCGGGGACTGGGGGGAGGGAACAGTAC.

To note about this clone: Genes here carry mouse names. The read falls 1 residue short of the CDR3 end, and the missing part is taken from the germline J gene. V usage is TRBV13-2 and J usage is TRBJ2-4, with 10 bases that match TRBD2. The CDR3 contains 16 residues. With V trimmed by 2 bases and J by 1 base, 4 bases remained unmatched. Germline CDR1 NNHNN, CDR2 SYGAGS (reference sequence). The chain's CDR3 is CASGDGTGAGQNTLYF. The covered CDR3 bases are TGTGCCAGCGGTGACGGGACTGGGGCGGGTCAAAACACCTTGTAC.

About this clone itself: Gene names are mouse gene names. The CDR3 extends 1 residue past the end of the read, so its final part is completed from the germline J gene. V gene TRBV29 combines with J gene TRBJ2-2; D is possibly TRBD1 (5 bases). Germline CDR1 and CDR2: MSHET and SYDVDS. There are 15 residues in the CDR3. The germline V and J ends were trimmed by 2 bases and 1 base, with 8 bases remaining between them. CDR3 bases read: TGTGCTAGCAGTTTAGGTACAGGAAACACCGGGCAGCTCTAC. Translated: CASSLGTGNTGQLY. The whole CDR3 protein is CASSLGTGNTGQLYF.

Concerning this clone: Gene names are mouse gene names. The CDR3 goes on 1 residue after the read ends, and that part is filled in from the germline J gene. This chain joins TRBV13-2 and TRBJ2-4, with TRBD2 matching 7 bases. Germline-derived CDR1 and CDR2 are NNHNN and SYGAGS (reference sequence). CDR3 length: 14 residues. V dropped 3 bases and J dropped 0; count of bases not matched to a gene: 1. CDR3 bases read: TGTGCCAGCGGTGGGGGGGGTAGTCAAAACACCTTGTAC. Translated, it gives CASGGGGSQNTLY. The whole CDR3 region reads CASGGGGSQNTLYF.

This clone was seen a few times. Germline and genes here are mouse. CDR3 sequence: CASSIDRDGEQYF. The CDR3 DNA, read in part, is TGTGCCAGCAGTATTGACAGGGATGGTGAACAGTAC. The chain employs TRBV19 and TRBJ2-7, with 7 bases that match TRBD1. The read is 1 residue too short to cover the CDR3 end, so that end is filled in from the germline J gene. Germline V lookup: CDR1 FNHDT, CDR2 SITEND (reference sequence). The CDR3 runs to 13 residues. The trim removed 2 bases at V and 6 bases at J, leaving 5 bases unmatched.